The TCR beta chain under discussion was sequenced for a study of cytomegalovirus exposure and HLA in healthy donors. Study outcomes and limitations: Earlier analysis looked at TCR beta V segments, and most were productive about 90% or about 30% of the time.

The V and J ends lost 1 base and 4 bases respectively, with 7 bases between them. This CDR3 region has 13 residues. The germline gives CDR1 MNHEY, CDR2 SMNVEV (reference sequence). At sampling all donors were nominally healthy, likely with unrecorded immune exposures. As to this clone: Antigen unknown.

60 Vbeta and 13 Jbeta primers were used in PCR. Measured with immunoSEQ multiplex PCR; TCRdb has only the in-frame clones, and not every one. Its listing shows 130,000 or so clones. Sequenced material: PBMCs. The genes are TRBV27 and TRBJ1-1; no firm D call. This sequence originates from a woman aged 40 to 49 in good health and CMV-seropositive. The CDR3 here is CASSLFSGTEAFF. The CDR3 region has the DNA TGTGCCAGCAGTTTATTTTCGGGCACTGAAGCTTTCTTT.